Shown below are 19 T cell receptor beta chains from a single sample sequenced in a study of cytomegalovirus exposure and HLA in healthy donors. The primer mix had 60 Vbeta and 13 Jbeta primers. This table comes from immunoSEQ multiplex PCR, and its TCRdb copy is limited to in-frame clones, with some not included. This table has about 170,000 clones, 77% appearing once. What was sequenced was PBMCs. The receptors originated from a female donor in good health and CMV-seronegative.

The rearrangement links TRBV9 to TRBJ1-2; D perhaps matches TRBD1 (5 bases). The length of the CDR3 is 15 residues. V gave up 0 bases and J gave up 5 bases, with 14 bases separating them. CDR1 SGDLS and CDR2 YYNGEE come from the germline V gene. CDR3: CASSVEGRVLYGYTF. The CDR3 nucleotides are TGTGCCAGCAGCGTAGAGGGCAGGGTATTATATGGCTACACCTTC. The full variable domain, rest sourced from reference TRBV9 and TRBJ1-2, is DSGVTQTPKHLITATGQRVTLRCSPRSGDLSVYWYQQSLDQGLQFLIQYYNGEERAKGNILERFSAQQFPDLHSELNLSSLELGDSALYFCASSVEGRVLYGYTFGSGTRLTVV.

This clone appeared a single time. This rearrangement joins TRBV10-3 to TRBJ2-7; weak D call: TRBD2 (6 bases). CDR3 length equals 15 residues. Trimming removed 5 bases at V and 4 bases at J, with 18 bases between. Germline CDR1 and CDR2: ENHRY and SYGVKD. CDR3 DNA sequence: TGTGCCATCAGTACCGGGACTGGAGAGAGATACGAGCAGTACTTC. Protein product: CAISTGTGERYEQYF.

This sequence joins TRBV5-1 and TRBJ2-5, with TRBD2 matching 12 bases. CDR3 size: 16 residues. Germline V gene data show CDR1 as SGHRS and CDR2 as YFSETQ. V gave up 0 bases and J gave up 5 bases; unmatched junction bases: 5. This chain's CDR3 is CASSLGLAGDGETQYF. The CDR3 DNA reads TGCGCCAGCAGCTTGGGACTAGCGGGAGACGGGGAGACCCAGTACTTC.

The chain is built from TRBV19 and TRBJ2-7; perhaps TRBD1 as D (6 bases). This CDR3 comprises 15 residues. Between the trimmed V and J ends, which lost 6 bases and 3 bases, there was a span of 18 bases. From germline, CDR1 is LNHDA and CDR2 SQIVND (reference sequence). For the CDR3, the DNA is TGTGCCAGTAGGGTTTCAGGGGCCGGTCTCTACGAGCAGTACTTC. Amino acids: CASRVSGAGLYEQYF.

The rearrangement uses TRBV7-2 and TRBJ1-2; 9 nucleotides match TRBD1. The ends lost 5 bases at V and 7 bases at J; junction bases unmatched: 8. The CDR3 is made up of 14 amino acids. Per germline, CDR1 SGHTA and CDR2 FQGNSA. The CDR3 DNA reads TGTGCCAGCAGCCGGAGACAGGGGGGAAGTGGCTACACCTTC. Translation: CASSRRQGGSGYTF.

This chain uses TRBV7-9 with TRBJ1-5; 10 bases fit TRBD1. There are 16 residues in the CDR3. The ends lost 5 bases at V and 5 bases at J; junction bases unmatched: 9. From germline, CDR1 is SEHNR and CDR2 FQNEAQ (reference sequence). CDR3 bases: TGTGCCAGCAGCCTTGAAAGAGGGACAGGGGATCAGCCCCAGCATTTT. It encodes CASSLERGTGDQPQHF. Based on the CDR3 plus reference TRBV7-9 and TRBJ1-5, the full variable domain is DTGVSQNPRHKITKRGQNVTFRCDPISEHNRLYWYRQTLGQGPEFLTYFQNEAQLEKSRLLSDRFSAERPKGSFSTLEIQRTEQGDSAMYLCASSLERGTGDQPQHFGDGTRLSIL.

This chain joins TRBV30 and TRBJ2-7, with 10 bases fitting TRBD2. CDR1 and CDR2 from the germline V gene are GTSNPN and SVGIG (reference sequence). The junction had 11 bases not matched to a gene; V was cut back by 0 bases and J by 0 bases. This CDR3 contains 18 residues. CDR3 bases: TGTGCCTGGAGTGTACGGAGTCTAGCGGGAGCCCGCTCCTACGAGCAGTACTTC. It specifies CAWSVRSLAGARSYEQYF.

This clone was observed a single time. The chain has TRBV5-3 and TRBJ1-1, with D maybe TRBD1 (6 bases). TRBV5-3 is annotated as an ORF whose role is uncertain. With 1 base removed from V and 6 bases from J, the gap between germline ends came to 22 bases. This CDR3 has 17 amino acids. In DNA, the CDR3 is TGTGCCAGAAGCTTGCGGCAGGGGATTGGGGGACACGCTGAAGCTTTCTTT. This gives the protein CARSLRQGIGGHAEAFF.

The chain links TRBV7-3 to TRBJ1-1; 7 positions match TRBD1. The J segment lost 1 base and the V segment lost 5 bases, leaving 4 bases of the junction unmatched. CDR3 length equals 14 residues. Germline V gene data show CDR1 as SGHTA and CDR2 as FQGTGA. CDR3 residues: CASSPGQANTEAFF. CDR3 bases: TGTGCCAGCAGCCCCGGACAGGCGAACACTGAAGCTTTCTTT.

The chain employs TRBV15 and TRBJ2-6; 8 bases fit TRBD1. The CDR3 covers 18 residues. V lost 1 base and J lost 0; bases outside the gene matches: 5. Germline V lookup: CDR1 LNHNV, CDR2 YYDKDF (reference sequence). The CDR3 reads CATSRAGTGPSGANVLTF. CDR3 coding DNA: TGTGCCACCAGCAGAGCCGGGACAGGACCCTCTGGGGCCAACGTCCTGACTTTC. The full variable domain, in which reference TRBV15 and TRBJ2-6 provide the parts outside the CDR3, is DAMVIQNPRYQVTQFGKPVTLSCSQTLNHNVMYWYQQKSSQAPKLLFHYYDKDFNNEADTPDNFQSRRPNTSFCFLDIRSPGLGDTAMYLCATSRAGTGPSGANVLTFGAGSRLTVL.

This clone appeared a single time. The rearrangement joins TRBV11-2 to TRBJ2-7; weak D call: TRBD1 (5 bases). The CDR3 has 14 residues. V was cut by 0 bases and J by 2 bases, with 8 bases left in between. CDR1 is SGHAT, CDR2 FQNNGV, per germline. This chain's CDR3 is CASSLDRQTYEQYF. The CDR3 region has the DNA TGTGCCAGCAGCTTAGATCGACAGACCTACGAGCAGTACTTC. The variable domain in full, completed from reference TRBV11-2 and TRBJ2-7, reads EAGVAQSPRYKIIEKRQSVAFWCNPISGHATLYWYQQILGQGPKLLIQFQNNGVVDDSQLPKDRFSAERLKGVDSTLKIQPAKLEDSAVYLCASSLDRQTYEQYFGPGTRLTVT.

The gene calls are TRBV6-6 and TRBJ2-5, with 7 bases matching TRBD1. The germline CDR1 and CDR2 sequences are MNHNY and SVGAGI (reference sequence). The CDR3 runs to 15 residues. V lost 4 bases and J lost 4; bases outside the gene matches: 9. CDR3 sequence (DNA): TGTGCCAGCAGTTCGACAGGGTTGGATGGAGAGACCCAGTACTTC. Translation gives CASSSTGLDGETQYF.

The chain carries TRBV21-1 and TRBJ1-1. TRBV21-1 has pseudogene status. The CDR3 consists of 13 residues. The CDR3 is CATQTGGNTEAFF. The CDR3 nucleotides are TGTGCCACCCAGACGGGGGGGAACACTGAAGCTTTCTTT.

The chain is built from TRBV5-1 and TRBJ2-5; 8 bases match TRBD2. Germline V gene lookup returns CDR1 SGHRS and CDR2 YFSETQ. With 4 bases clipped from V and 6 bases from J, the junction kept 2 bases outside the gene matches. The CDR3 loop spans 12 amino acids. This CDR3 is CASSTGGQTQYF. The CDR3 DNA is TGCGCCAGCAGCACGGGGGGGCAGACCCAGTACTTC.

This chain uses TRBV7-8 with TRBJ1-3, with D unclear. V was trimmed by 2 bases and J by 7 bases, leaving 15 bases between them. The CDR3 consists of 15 residues. CDR1 and CDR2 (germline): SGHVS, FQNEAQ. The CDR3 bases are TGTGCCAGCAGCTTATTCGGTGGAACGGGGAACACCATATATTTT. It codes for CASSLFGGTGNTIYF. The variable domain in full, with the rest retrieved from reference TRBV7-8 and TRBJ1-3, is GAGVSQSPRYKVAKRGQDVALRCDPISGHVSLFWYQQALGQGPEFLTYFQNEAQLDKSGLPSDRFFAERPEGSVSTLKIQRTQQEDSAVYLCASSLFGGTGNTIYFGEGSWLTVV.

The chain carries TRBV5-4 and TRBJ2-3, with 11 bases aligning to TRBD2. Losses at the gene ends were 3 bases for V and 3 bases for J; bases not matched to a gene: 3. The germline V gene has CDR1 SGHNT and CDR2 YYREEE (reference sequence). CDR3 length: 15 residues. CDR3: CASSWGTSGTDTQYF. CDR3 bases: TGTGCCAGCAGCTGGGGGACTAGCGGTACAGATACGCAGTATTTT.

The chain joins TRBV25-1 to TRBJ1-3, with 7 bases that match TRBD1. The CDR3 runs 17 residues. The ends lost 3 bases at V and 11 bases at J; junction bases unmatched: 19. Germline CDR1 MGHDK, CDR2 SYGVNS. The CDR3 is CASSDFAPGQFGSSIYF. CDR3 in DNA: TGTGCCAGCAGTGACTTCGCCCCGGGACAGTTTGGAAGCTCCATATATTTT.

This clone was seen a few times. The chain uses TRBV5-1 and TRBJ1-1, with 11 bases fitting TRBD1. The CDR3 contains 17 residues. Germline CDR1 is SGHRS and CDR2 is YFSETQ. V gave up 3 bases and J gave up 1 base; unmatched junction bases: 8. The CDR3 DNA reads as TGCGCCAGCAGCTCCCTGGACAGGGGGCTCCGGAACACTGAAGCTTTCTTT. Encoded protein: CASSSLDRGLRNTEAFF.

The chain employs TRBV6-5 and TRBJ2-7; 11 positions agree with TRBD1. The V segment lost 2 bases and the J segment 6 bases; nucleotides outside the gene matches: 6. Germline V gene lookup returns CDR1 MNHEY and CDR2 SVGAGI. The CDR3 has 15 amino acids. The CDR3 region has the DNA TGTGCCAGCAGTTACCCGGGACAGGGGGGGTCCGAGCAGTACTTC. Translation gives CASSYPGQGGSEQYF.